This record looks at one T cell receptor (beta chain) sequence and its context. Its antigen is unknown. There are no base qualities to consult, and no much larger clone falls within one base. The sample comes from a study of CD8 T cells in ankylosing spondylitis listed by TCRdb under 2017. With respect to the entire study: The study set out to find disease-linked TCR variants by profiling T cell receptor beta repertoires in ankylosing spondylitis patients and healthy donors. The whole study cohort included some 100 healthy donors and under 30 ankylosing spondylitis patients. Peripheral blood was sampled, and synovial fluid was also collected from ankylosing spondylitis patients.

From its cysteine to its phenylalanine, the CDR3 spans 14 amino acids. Left in the record is the CDR3 DNA by itself, 42 bases read in frame from the first base. Relative to germline, V is missing 1 base and J is missing 10 bases, with 6 bases of the junction outside any gene match. From the germline V gene (reference sequence), CDR1 is LNHDA and CDR2 is SQIVND. Here is what the overall study found, with its caveats: Some of the motif variants had been reported before in the synovial fluid and blood of reactive arthritis patients, a finding that suggests common disease-initiation mechanisms. Blood from ankylosing spondylitis patients appeared to be characterized by a TCR beta motif composed of several highly homologous amino acid variants. According to the report, matched synovial fluid samples from ankylosing spondylitis patients were significantly enriched for the disease-linked clones. The disease-linked clones showed a CD8+ phenotype and occurred at relatively low frequencies in peripheral blood.

Sequencing relied on an Illumina HiSeq 2500. Quantitative 5'-RACE with molecular barcodes was used to prepare TCR beta libraries. The original pipeline was this. To identify disease-linked TCR variants, a new computational method was used, one built on a probabilistic model of VDJ rearrangement. TCRdb's own reprocessing of the public reads used fastp at Q25 and MiXCR and kept productive beta chains. Each entry merges the rows of one CDR3 protein and shows their most common DNA and genes. What appears here as the V and J calls and clone size reflects TCRdb's work, not the paper's. This sample holds more than 150,000 distinct CDR3 sequences; 10% to 15% were observed only once. Approximately 10% of the sample is held by the ten biggest clonotypes.

In this chain, TRBV19 is recombined with TRBJ2-1, and 8 bases in between align with TRBD2. This TCR was sampled from a female donor with ankylosing spondylitis or in good health (not recorded which). The source material was blood, either unsorted or a sorted T cell fraction (not recorded which). CDR3 protein: CASSIAGGPEEQFF. The bases are TGTGCCAGTAGTATAGCGGGAGGGCCGGAAGAGCAGTTCTTC.